This TCR beta chain is drawn from a study of identical twins. Study-wide results and caveats: Out-of-frame alpha sequences shared between twins exhibited an excess of low generation probability. Zero-insertion analyses might be partly confounded by invariant T cells like MAIT and iNKT.

Concerning this clonotype: Its matching antigen is unknown.

A single record per CDR3 protein comes from TCRdb applying MiXCR to the 5' RACE reads. The sample shows under 1 million distinct CDR3 sequences, roughly 12% of them seen only once. Trimming took 5 bases from V and 5 from J, leaving 10 bases between them. This CDR3 is built from 14 residues. CDR1 SGHVS and CDR2 FNYEAQ come from the germline V gene. Another study also made use of these data, one on yellow fever vaccine responses in identical twins.

What was sequenced was PBMCs. The sequence was obtained from a woman aged 18-29 years in good health. This rearrangement joins TRBV7-6 to TRBJ1-6; TRBD1 is a possible D gene (5 bases). The CDR3 DNA reads as TGTGCCAGCAGCGAGGGGATCAATAATTCACCCCTCCACTTT. Translating gives CASSEGINNSPLHF.